The 5 T cell receptor beta chains reported below all come from one sample, sequenced in a study of T-cell reconstitution after alpha-beta-depleted transplantation in children (dated by TCRdb to the mid-2010s). The library was obtained by PCR. Sequencing was carried out with an Illumina HiSeq 2500. TCR library preparation used molecular barcoding, with unique molecular identifiers applied to normalize quantification of the TCRbeta repertoire. TCRdb itself trimmed the public reads at Q25 with fastp, ran MiXCR and retained productive beta chains. Each CDR3 protein appears once, grouped with its most common genes and DNA. Counted in this sample were approximately 490,000 distinct CDR3 sequences; roughly an eighth of them appeared once. Of the sample, 4.5% to 6% falls within the top ten clones. This sample comprised PBMCs from the stem cell graft donor, obtained from the stem cell graft. The receptors derive from a human donor who donated a stem cell graft to a child with combined immunodeficiency.

In this sample, this clonotype turned up many times. V and J are TRBV20-1 and TRBJ2-1; 11 bases map to TRBD2. CDR1 and CDR2 from the germline V gene are DFQATT and SNEGSKA (reference sequence). The CDR3 runs to 16 residues. V lost 2 bases to trimming and J lost 0 bases; unmatched junction nucleotides: 3. CDR3 protein: CSARSLAGASYNEQFF. The CDR3 region has the DNA TGCAGTGCTAGATCACTAGCGGGGGCCTCCTACAATGAGCAGTTCTTC.

This clonotype was detected only a few times. V gene TRBV18 combines with J gene TRBJ2-5; D is uncertain. CDR1 is KGHSH, CDR2 LQKENI, per germline. The V gene lost 2 bases and the J gene lost 2 bases, with 15 bases spanning the gap. The CDR3 sequence is 16 residues long. CDR3 residues: CASSPSVFGAQETQYF. The CDR3 nucleotides read TGTGCCAGCTCACCATCGGTCTTCGGAGCACAAGAGACCCAGTACTTC.

The V gene is TRBV29-1, the J gene TRBJ1-1; D is uncertain. The V and J ends lost 4 bases and 6 bases respectively, with 12 bases between them. This CDR3 is 12 amino acids long. Germline V gene sequence: CDR1 SQVTM, CDR2 ANQGSEA. CDR3 DNA sequence: TGCAGCGTTGCAGGTGAAGGGTCTGAAGCTTTCTTT. This sequence encodes CSVAGEGSEAFF. The full variable domain, its missing parts supplied by reference TRBV29-1 and TRBJ1-1, is SAVISQKPSRDICQRGTSLTIQCQVDSQVTMMFWYRQQPGQSLTLIATANQGSEATYESGFVIDKFPISRPNLTFSTLTVSNMSPEDSSIYLCSVAGEGSEAFFGQGTRLTVV.

The sample holds one count of this clonotype. V gene TRBV7-2 combines with J gene TRBJ1-1; D gene uncertain. Trimming took off 0 bases at V and 1 base at J, with 12 bases between the two ends. Germline V gene lookup returns CDR1 SGHTA and CDR2 FQGNSA. The CDR3 contains 16 residues. CDR3 loop: CASSLALGSGNTEAFF. CDR3 coding DNA: TGTGCCAGCAGCTTAGCCCTAGGATCAGGGAACACTGAAGCTTTCTTT.

V and J are TRBV5-1 and TRBJ2-3, with D uncertain. Germline CDR1 and CDR2: SGHRS and YFSETQ. Trimming removed 4 bases from V and 5 bases from J, with 17 bases in between. The CDR3 runs 15 residues. The CDR3, as DNA: TGCGCCAGCAGCCCATTTAGCTCCTTGGGAGATACGCAGTATTTT. The encoded protein is CASSPFSSLGDTQYF.